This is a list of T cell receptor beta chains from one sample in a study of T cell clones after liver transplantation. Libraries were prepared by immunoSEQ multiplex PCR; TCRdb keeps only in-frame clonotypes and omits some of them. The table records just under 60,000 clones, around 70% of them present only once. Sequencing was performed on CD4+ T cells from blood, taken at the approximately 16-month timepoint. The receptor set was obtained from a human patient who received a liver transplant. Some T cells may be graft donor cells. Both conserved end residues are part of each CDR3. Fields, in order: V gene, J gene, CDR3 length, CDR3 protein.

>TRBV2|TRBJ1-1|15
CASSDWGTGRHEAFF
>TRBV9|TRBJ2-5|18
CASSEGLAGVPSEETQYF
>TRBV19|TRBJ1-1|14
CASKTKLDWGGAFF
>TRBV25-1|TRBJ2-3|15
CASSGLDVGTDTQYF
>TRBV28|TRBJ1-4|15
CASSATGTGNEKLFF
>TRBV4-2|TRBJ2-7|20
CASSHRAGGNQGGRNYEQYF
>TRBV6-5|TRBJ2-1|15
CASTRQGAGSDEQFF
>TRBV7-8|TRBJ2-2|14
CASSGDRGGGELFF
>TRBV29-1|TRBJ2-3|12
CSLAEGGDTQYF
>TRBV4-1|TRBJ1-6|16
CASSQPLRDRISPLHF
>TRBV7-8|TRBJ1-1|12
CASRSGGQEAFF
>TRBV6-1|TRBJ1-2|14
CASSEEVRAHTITF
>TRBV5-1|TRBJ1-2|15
CASSFERGRGYGYTF
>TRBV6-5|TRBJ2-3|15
CATTDTGSITDTQYF
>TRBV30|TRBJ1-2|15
CAWIQRDRGDYGYTF
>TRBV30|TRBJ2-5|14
CAWSVMSGEETQYF
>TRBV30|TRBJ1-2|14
CAWSVRPGLIGYTF
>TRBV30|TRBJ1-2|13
CAVPRVANYGYTF
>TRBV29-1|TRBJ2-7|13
CSVGVGQGYEQYF
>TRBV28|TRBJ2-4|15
CASSSFQVAKNIQYF
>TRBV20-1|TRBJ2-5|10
CSSGRETQYF
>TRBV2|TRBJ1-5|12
CASSGDRGGQHF
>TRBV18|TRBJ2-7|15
CASSPGTGRSYEQYF
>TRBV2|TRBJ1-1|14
CASSEAEGYTEAFF
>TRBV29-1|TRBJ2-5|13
CSVDKQSQETQYF
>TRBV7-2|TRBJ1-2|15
CASSPRGDAKRGYTF
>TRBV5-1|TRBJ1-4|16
CASSSRTGGWSEKLFF
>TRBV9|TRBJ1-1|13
CASSRDRNTEAFF
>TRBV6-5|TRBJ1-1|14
CASSYRSRDTEAFF
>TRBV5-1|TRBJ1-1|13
CASKLSWNTEAFF
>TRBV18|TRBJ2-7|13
CASSPPSSGEQYF
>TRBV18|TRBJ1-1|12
CASSGTGTEAFF
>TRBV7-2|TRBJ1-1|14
CASSLVGLNTEAFF
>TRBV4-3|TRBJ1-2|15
CASSQDLRTGYGYTF
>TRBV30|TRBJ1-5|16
CAWSVPLGVGNQPQHF
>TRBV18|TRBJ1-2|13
CASSPRQGFGYTF
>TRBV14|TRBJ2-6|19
CASSQDRGRRGSGANVLTF
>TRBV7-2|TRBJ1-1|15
CASSLLGAGATEAFF
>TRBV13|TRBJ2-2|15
CASSLRTANTGELFF
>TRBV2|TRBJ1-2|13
CASSTPDSYGYTF
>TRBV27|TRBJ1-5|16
CASMAVGQGVIQPQHF